This is a list of T cell receptor beta chains from one sample in a study of blood T cells in healthy people across ages. TCRdb fed the 5' RACE reads into MiXCR, producing one record per CDR3 protein. In the table there are about a million distinct CDR3 sequences, roughly 47% of which are singletons. Input material: blood. Receptors originate from a woman aged 60-75 years in good health. Both conserved end residues are part of each CDR3. D genes are given only for firm matches. The size of a clone is reported for some rows only, either as once, few or many, or as a class for expanded clones.

clone_size cdr3_length d_call j_call v_call cdr3_nt cdr3_aa
once 13 TRBD2 TRBJ2-7 TRBV29-1 TGCAGCGTTGGAGCGGGAGCGTCCTACGAGCAGTACTTC CSVGAGASYEQYF
NA 18 TRBD2 TRBJ2-2 TRBV20-1 TGCAGTGCTATGTCACTAGGAATCGGGACCCGCGGGAGCGGGGAGCTGTTTTTT CSAMSLGIGTRGSGELFF
NA 16 NA TRBJ1-2 TRBV7-3 TGTGCCAGCAGCTCCCCGTCGGGGTATCCCATTTATGGCTACACCTTC CASSSPSGYPIYGYTF
NA 14 TRBD2 TRBJ2-1 TRBV7-2 TGTGCCAGCAGCCCCCTAGCGGGAGTCGATGGGCAGTTCTTC CASSPLAGVDGQFF
NA 15 NA TRBJ2-7 TRBV28 TGTGCCAGCAGTTTCGTTAGCTACCTCTCCTACGAGCAGTACTTC CASSFVSYLSYEQYF
NA 16 NA TRBJ2-5 TRBV4-2 TGTGCCAGCAGCCAAGCTTCGCGCTGGGACCAAGAGACCCAGTACTTC CASSQASRWDQETQYF
few 12 NA TRBJ2-7 TRBV29-1 TGCAGCGTTGAACCCTCCCGATCCGAGCAGTACTTC CSVEPSRSEQYF
NA 14 TRBD2 TRBJ2-1 TRBV6-5 TGTGCCAGCAGTACTAGCGAGTCCTACAATGAGCAGTTCTTC CASSTSESYNEQFF
once 17 NA TRBJ2-6 TRBV11-2 TGTGCCAGCAGCTGGAGTGGAGGAGACTCTGGGGCCAACGTCCTGACTTTC CASSWSGGDSGANVLTF
NA 15 NA TRBJ1-1 TRBV3-1 TGTGCCAGCAGCCAAGTTGGGGTCATGAACACTGAAGCTTTCTTT CASSQVGVMNTEAFF
few 15 TRBD1 TRBJ2-7 TRBV4-2 TGTGCCAGCAGCCAAGCTCTGGGACAGGACTACGAGCAGTACTTC CASSQALGQDYEQYF
NA 16 NA TRBJ1-2 TRBV18 TGTACCAGCTCCCCGGGACGGACGTCCGCGGACTATGGCTACACCTTC CTSSPGRTSADYGYTF
once 14 TRBD1 TRBJ1-1 TRBV6-6 TGTGCCAGCAGATCGGACAGGGGGCCTACTGAAGCTTTCTTT CASRSDRGPTEAFF
NA 16 NA TRBJ1-5 TRBV20-1 TGCAGTGCTAGAGATCCCATGAGAGGGAGCAATCAGCCCCAGCATTTT CSARDPMRGSNQPQHF
NA 16 NA TRBJ1-2 TRBV5-1 TGCGCCAGCAGCTTGAACGGATACGCTTCTAACTATGGCTACACCTTC CASSLNGYASNYGYTF
NA 14 NA TRBJ1-2 TRBV5-6 TGTGCCAGCCTAAACCTGATGGACGTCCATGGCTACACCTTC CASLNLMDVHGYTF
NA 15 NA TRBJ2-4 TRBV10-2 TGCGCCAGCGGTGAGCTATGGACAGCCCGCTACGGGCAGTACTTC CASGELWTARYGQYF
NA 15 NA TRBJ1-6 TRBV5-1 TGCGCCAGCAGCCAGGTGACAGGTCCTAATTCACCCCTCCACTTT CASSQVTGPNSPLHF
few 14 NA TRBJ2-5 TRBV5-1 TGCGCCAGCAGCTTGAACGGGTTTCAAGAGACCCAGTACTTC CASSLNGFQETQYF
NA 15 NA TRBJ2-7 TRBV27 TGTGCCAGCAGTTTGCGGGACGGTGAAGGCTACGAGCAGTACTTC CASSLRDGEGYEQYF
NA 12 NA TRBJ2-1 TRBV29-1 TGCAGCGTTGAATTGCTCTGGAATGAGCAGTTCTTC CSVELLWNEQFF
few 14 NA TRBJ2-7 TRBV27 TGTGCCAGCAGCCACGACAGTGTGTCCTACGAGCAGTACTTC CASSHDSVSYEQYF
few 15 NA TRBJ2-7 TRBV25-1 TGTGCCAGCAGTGAAGGGACGGATGCCTTTGACGAGCAGTACTTC CASSEGTDAFDEQYF
NA 11 NA TRBJ1-6 TRBV20-1 TGCAGTGCTAGTTCCGACGGCACCTTCCACTTT CSASSDGTFHF
once 17 TRBD2 TRBJ2-3 TRBV20-1 TGCAGTGCTAGTTTTCCCCGGGCTAGCGGGAGTGAAGATACGCAGTATTTT CSASFPRASGSEDTQYF
NA 16 TRBD1 TRBJ1-5 TRBV20-1 TGCAGTGCTAGGGGACAGGGAATATATAGCAATCAGCCCCAGCATTTT CSARGQGIYSNQPQHF
NA 15 TRBD1 TRBJ2-7 TRBV12-3/TRBV12-4 TGTGCCAGCAGTTTTCGGGACAGGGGGCTAGGGGAGCAGTACTTC CASSFRDRGLGEQYF
NA 14 NA TRBJ1-5 TRBV15 TGTGCCACGGCGGGGCAGGCTAGCAATCAGCCCCAGCATTTT CATAGQASNQPQHF
NA 15 NA TRBJ2-2 TRBV7-2 TGTGCCAGCAGCTTAGCGGTCCAAGGGTCCGGGGAGCTGTTTTTT CASSLAVQGSGELFF
few 13 NA TRBJ1-2 TRBV24-1 TGTGCCACCAGCAGTGGCGCGGGCTATGGCTACACCTTC CATSSGAGYGYTF
NA 16 NA TRBJ2-5 TRBV11-3 TGTGCCAGCAGCTTAGGCCTCGGCCGGCTCGAAGAGACCCAGTACTTC CASSLGLGRLEETQYF
few 14 TRBD1 TRBJ1-4 TRBV29-1 TGCAGCGTTGAATACAGGGGTAGAAATGAAAAACTGTTTTTT CSVEYRGRNEKLFF
NA 14 TRBD1 TRBJ2-1 TRBV5-1 TGCGCCAGCAGCTTGGGGGACAGGGGGAATGAGCAGTTCTTC CASSLGDRGNEQFF
NA 16 TRBD1 TRBJ1-6 TRBV12-3/TRBV12-4 TGTGCCAGCAATCTACGGGGGACAGCTACTAATTCACCCCTCCACTTT CASNLRGTATNSPLHF
few 11 NA TRBJ2-3 TRBV28 TGTGCCAGCAACCTCGGGGATACGCAGTATTTT CASNLGDTQYF
NA 15 NA TRBJ2-3 TRBV29-1 TGCAGCGTTGATTATAAGGGAACTTGGACAGATACGCAGTATTTT CSVDYKGTWTDTQYF
many 14 TRBD2 TRBJ2-7 TRBV3-1 TGTGCCAGCAGCCAAACTAGCGGGAGTTACGAGCAGTACTTC CASSQTSGSYEQYF
few 16 TRBD2 TRBJ2-5 TRBV5-1 TGCGCCAGCAGCCAACAGACTAGCGGATCTCTTGGGACCCAGTACTTC CASSQQTSGSLGTQYF
NA 16 TRBD2 TRBJ2-1 TRBV20-1 TGCAGTGCTAGATTAGCGGGGGCGAAGATTTACAATGAGCAGTTCTTC CSARLAGAKIYNEQFF
NA 17 TRBD1 TRBJ1-2 TRBV12-3/TRBV12-4 TGTGCCAGCAGTCCGACCTGGGACAGGGCGGGGAACTATGGCTACACCTTC CASSPTWDRAGNYGYTF
NA 15 NA TRBJ2-2 TRBV10-1 TGCGCCAGCTCCCGGACAGCCGGAGGGACCGGGGAGCTGTTTTTT CASSRTAGGTGELFF
NA 16 NA TRBJ2-1 TRBV24-1 TGTGCCACCAGTGATTTTGTGGCTGGCTCCTACAATGAGCAGTTCTTC CATSDFVAGSYNEQFF
NA 13 NA TRBJ2-7 TRBV5-6 TGTGCCAGCAGCGTGTCGCCCTACAATGAGCAGTACTTC CASSVSPYNEQYF
NA 14 TRBD1 TRBJ1-2 TRBV12-3/TRBV12-4 TGTGCCAGCAGTCCCGGGACAGGGCACGGGGGCTACACCTTC CASSPGTGHGGYTF
NA 12 NA TRBJ1-2 TRBV28 TGTGCCAGCAGTTATCTGGAGGAGGGCTACACCTTC CASSYLEEGYTF
NA 15 NA TRBJ1-4 TRBV5-5 TGTGCCAGCAGCTCGCCAAAGTCAGGGTTGGGAAAACTGTTTTTT CASSSPKSGLGKLFF
NA 16 TRBD2 TRBJ2-5 TRBV6-5 TGTGCCAGCCAATCCTATCGTGGACTAGCGTCCGATGAGCAGTACTTC CASQSYRGLASDEQYF
NA 17 NA TRBJ2-7 TRBV6-6 TGTGCTAGCAGTTACGGGGGGCCCCTCCCGTCCCCCAATGAGCAGTACTTC CASSYGGPLPSPNEQYF
NA 15 NA TRBJ1-1 TRBV6-2/TRBV6-3 TGTGCCAGCATATTAACCGGGGAAGGAGACACTGAAGCTTTCTTT CASILTGEGDTEAFF
few 14 NA TRBJ2-3 TRBV18 TGTGCCAGCTCACCCACCAAGAGCACAGATACGCAGTATTTT CASSPTKSTDTQYF
NA 15 NA TRBJ2-5 TRBV5-1 TGCGCCAGCAGCCCTGCTTCATATTCCCAAGAGACCCAGTACTTC CASSPASYSQETQYF
once 13 NA TRBJ1-2 TRBV30 TGTGCCTGGAGCCGACAGGCAAACTATGGCTACACCTTC CAWSRQANYGYTF
few 15 TRBD2 TRBJ2-7 TRBV6-2/TRBV6-3 TGTGCCAGCAGTTCCGCCGGGACTAGGGGTATCGAGCAGTACTTC CASSSAGTRGIEQYF
NA 14 TRBD2 TRBJ2-7 TRBV10-2 TGCGCCAGTACAACCGGGACTAGCGGGAGCGAGCAGTACTTC CASTTGTSGSEQYF
NA 16 TRBD2 TRBJ2-3 TRBV20-1 TGCAGTGCAAGAAGCGGGAAGGGGTTTAACACAGATACGCAGTATTTT CSARSGKGFNTDTQYF